This is a list of T cell receptor beta chains from one sample in a study of T cell changes during pregnancy in multiple sclerosis. Using immunoSEQ multiplex PCR, the repertoire was profiled, and TCRdb retains in-frame clones only, with some absent. The table has 20,000 to 25,000 clones, 86% seen once. The sample consisted of CD8+ T cells from peripheral blood mononuclear cells, taken in the first trimester of pregnancy. The receptors originated from a female donor in good health, enrolled as a control in a pregnancy study. The CDR3 runs from the conserved cysteine through the conserved F or W. A D gene is named only where the DNA matches it firmly. A row's size may be missing; if present it is once, few, many or a size class.

cdr3_nt cdr3_aa v_call clone_size d_call j_call cdr3_length
TGTGCCAGCAGCCCCGGGACTCACTCCTACGAGCAGTACTTC CASSPGTHSYEQYF TRBV4-2 few NA TRBJ2-7 14
TGTGCCAGTAGTATCGACAGCTTGAACACTGAAGCTTTCTTT CASSIDSLNTEAFF TRBV19 once NA TRBJ1-1 14
TGTGCCAGTAGTATCGGGGCACAGGGGGCTGAAGCTTTCTTT CASSIGAQGAEAFF TRBV19 NA TRBD1 TRBJ1-1 14
TGCGCCAGCAGCTTAGAGGCAGTAGGCACTGAAGCTTTCTTT CASSLEAVGTEAFF TRBV5-1 NA NA TRBJ1-1 14
TGTGCCAGCAGCTTAGGACAGGGACTTGGCTACACCTTC CASSLGQGLGYTF TRBV11-2 NA TRBD1 TRBJ1-2 13
TGTGCCAGCCGACACCCGGGACAGGGGGCGCACACCATATATTTT CASRHPGQGAHTIYF TRBV28 once TRBD1 TRBJ1-3 15
TGTGCCAGCAGTTTAGGGGCCACCGGGGAGCTGTTTTTT CASSLGATGELFF TRBV27 NA NA TRBJ2-2 13
TGCAGCGTTGAGGGGGGACAGGGGCACAATGAGCAGTTCTTC CSVEGGQGHNEQFF TRBV29-1 NA TRBD1 TRBJ2-1 14
TGCGCCAGCAGCTTTGACCTGACTAGCGGCTACGAGCAGTACTTC CASSFDLTSGYEQYF TRBV5-1 NA TRBD2 TRBJ2-7 15
TGTGCCAGCAGTCCGGGGACAGGGGCTCCCTACGAGCAGTACTTC CASSPGTGAPYEQYF TRBV27 NA TRBD1 TRBJ2-7 15
TGTGCCAGCAGTAAAGAGGGAGACAGGGGGGCCTACGAGCAGTACTTC CASSKEGDRGAYEQYF TRBV21-1 NA NA TRBJ2-7 16
TGTGCCAGCAGCCAAGATCGGGGTCAGGATAATCAGCCCCAGCATTTT CASSQDRGQDNQPQHF TRBV4-2 NA NA TRBJ1-5 16
TGTGCCAGCAGTCGACGGGGGGGCGCCCCGGATGAAAAACTGTTTTTT CASSRRGGAPDEKLFF TRBV28 NA NA TRBJ1-4 16
TGCGCCAGCAGCGATCCGGGACAGGGGGCTCGGGAGCAGTACTTC CASSDPGQGAREQYF TRBV4-1 NA TRBD1 TRBJ2-7 15
TGTGCCAGCAGTTATCGGCCTAGCGGGACCGACAATGAGCAGTTCTTC CASSYRPSGTDNEQFF TRBV6-5 NA TRBD2 TRBJ2-1 16
TGCGCCAGCAGCCAAGGGACAGGGGTGATCAATGAGCAGTTCTTC CASSQGTGVINEQFF TRBV4-1 NA TRBD1 TRBJ2-1 15
TGTGCCAGCAGCCAAGAAAACTCTAGGGCGGGATCCTACAATGAGCAGTTCTTC CASSQENSRAGSYNEQFF TRBV4-2 NA NA TRBJ2-1 18
TGTGCCAGCAGCGGCGGACTCGGGGAGACCCAGTACTTC CASSGGLGETQYF TRBV7-9 NA NA TRBJ2-5 13
TGTGCTAGTGGTACCGGGACAGGGAACACTGAAGCTTTCTTT CASGTGTGNTEAFF TRBV12-5 NA TRBD1 TRBJ1-1 14
TGTGCCACCAGGACTAGCGGGAGCGAGCAGTTCTTC CATRTSGSEQFF TRBV15 NA TRBD2 TRBJ2-1 12
TGTGCCTGGAGTGTTTCGTACGAGCAGTACTTC CAWSVSYEQYF TRBV30 NA NA TRBJ2-7 11
TGTGCCAGTAGGGACAGGGGAATCAATCAGCCCCAGCATTTT CASRDRGINQPQHF TRBV19 NA TRBD1 TRBJ1-5 14